This T cell receptor (beta chain) derives from a study of blood T cell repertoires in COVID-19 (dated by TCRdb to 2020 to 2022). In terms of the full investigation: The collaborator samples originated in the United States, Italy and Spain and spanned the acute and convalescent phases of COVID-19. The prospective study material was composed of cDNA or gDNA derived from T cells, B-cell-depleted T cells, or PBMCs. Deeply sampled blood TCRbeta repertoires from subjects exposed to, actively infected with, or recovered from COVID-19 were included in the dataset. The repertoires were released in a freely available public database meant as a resource for research on the immune response to SARS-CoV-2. Samples came from the ongoing ImmuneRACE study (first 160 participants) plus 1,254 subjects from 6 global collaborators. A de-identified subject ID, COVID-19 status, age in years and sex were almost always included in the sample metadata. HLA class I and class II types, where available, came from metadata supplied by the sample provider rather than from assay-based typing.

Comments on this clone: No cognate antigen has been identified for it. Per-nucleotide qualities are absent, and no much larger clonotype sits a single base away.

What the authors observed across the whole study: Clinical and demographic metadata were provided uncurated, with the amount varying by source and participant.

TCRbeta CDR3 regions were amplified from genomic DNA by means of the immunoSEQ Assay, a bias-controlled multiplex PCR. The authors' pipeline ran thus. Within the assay, amplification of reference gene primers was used to estimate how many nucleated cells each sample contained. To quantify the absolute abundance of each unique TCRbeta CDR3 rearrangement, sequence reads were collapsed and filtered. For each sample, productive Simpson clonality was calculated as the square root of Simpson's diversity index over productive rearrangements. This immuneACCESS table, as held by TCRdb, lists in-frame sequences with V and J called but not all clones. Of the missing ones, under half trace to an unresolved V gene in checked studies; the others have no known cause. Clone size and the V and J calls come from that table; the DNA yielded D and trimming. Counted in this sample were fewer than 450,000 clones; 88% of them appeared once. The leading ten clones occupy more than 1% of the sample.

In the prospective study, participants were roughly 18 to 89 years old, resided in around 25 geographic areas of the United States, and were enrolled through a virtual design. In the prospective study, participants were assigned to cohorts based on the clinical history participants reported in a screening survey and a study questionnaire. Recovered participants in ImmuneRACE Cohort 3 were defined as having two consecutive negative NP/OP PCR tests, clearance from a healthcare professional, or resolution of symptoms. Mobile phlebotomists in the prospective study collected whole blood, serum and a nasopharyngeal or oropharyngeal swab from every participant. Additional blood draws and questionnaires over an approximately two-month period could optionally be provided by prospective study participants. Before DNA extraction, prospective study blood samples were shipped either frozen or at room temperature.

The source is a woman aged 18-29 years who had recovered from COVID-19. The sequenced material came from PBMCs or T cells enriched from blood (not recorded which).

The nucleotide sequence reads as follows: TGTGCCAGCAGCGCCCGGGACAGGGCCTCGGGCGGGGAGACCCAGTACTTC. Protein translation: CASSARDRASGGETQYF. The rearranged segments are TRBV5-5 and TRBJ2-5, with 9 bases in between that match TRBD1. Counted from cysteine to phenylalanine, this CDR3 has 17 amino acids. The entry retains the CDR3 DNA only, 51 bases that are in frame from base 1. The germline V gene (reference sequence) gives CDR1 as SGHKS and CDR2 as YYEKEE. Trimming leaves V shorter by 4 bases and J shorter by 5 bases, with the junction holding 15 bases beyond the gene matches.